The following is a TCR beta chain sequence with its context. What it binds is unknown. Germline-derived CDR1 and CDR2 are LNHDA and SQIVND (reference sequence). V lost 6 bases and J lost 6; bases outside the gene matches: 6. The CDR3 contains 14 residues. This sample is drawn from a study of cytomegalovirus exposure and HLA in healthy donors. Points from the study as a whole: Most CMV-associated TCR beta chains appeared HLA-restricted in a later analysis. Common viral pathogens (according to a later analysis) appeared linked to several of the most significant clusters. The classifier reportedly diagnosed cytomegalovirus status with high specificity and sensitivity.

PCR used 60 Vbeta primers and 13 Jbeta primers. How the authors handled the data: Later analysis identified 65 million to 80 million unique TCR beta chains, 10 million to 12 million shared. Libraries were prepared by immunoSEQ multiplex PCR; TCRdb keeps only in-frame clonotypes and omits some of them. That table gives V, J and clone size, and the DNA gave D and trimming. The sample features about 43,000 clones, with about 1.8% in its top ten. Sequenced input: PBMCs. The rearrangement uses TRBV19 and TRBJ1-5, with TRBD1 identical over 9 bases. This clonotype originated in a woman aged 25 to 39 in good health and CMV-seronegative. The CDR3 sequence is CASSPGQGIQPQHF. CDR3 coding DNA: TGTGCCAGTAGCCCGGGACAGGGCATTCAGCCCCAGCATTTT. The full variable domain, completed using reference TRBV19 and TRBJ1-5, is DGGITQSPKYLFRKEGQNVTLSCEQNLNHDAMYWYRQDPGQGLRLIYYSQIVNDFQKGDIAEGYSVSREKKESFPLTVTSAQKNPTAFYLCASSPGQGIQPQHFGDGTRLSIL.